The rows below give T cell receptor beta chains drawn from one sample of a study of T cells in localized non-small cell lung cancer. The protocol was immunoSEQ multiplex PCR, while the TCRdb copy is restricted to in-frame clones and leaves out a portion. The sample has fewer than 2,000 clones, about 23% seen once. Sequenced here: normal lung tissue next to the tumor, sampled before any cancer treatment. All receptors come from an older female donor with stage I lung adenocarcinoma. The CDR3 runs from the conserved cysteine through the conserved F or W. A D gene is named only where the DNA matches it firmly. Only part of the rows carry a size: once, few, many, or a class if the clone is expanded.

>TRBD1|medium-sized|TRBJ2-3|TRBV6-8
CASSYTGGGTDTQYF
TGTGCCAGCAGTTACACAGGGGGCGGCACAGATACGCAGTATTTT
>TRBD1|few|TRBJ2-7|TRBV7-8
CASSRQGANEQYF
TGTGCCAGCAGTCGACAGGGGGCAAACGAGCAGTACTTC
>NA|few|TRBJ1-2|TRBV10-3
CAISEQAGNYGYTF
TGTGCCATCAGTGAGCAGGCCGGAAACTATGGCTACACCTTC
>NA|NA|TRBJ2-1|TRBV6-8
CATASQGSYNEQFF
TGTGCCACCGCGAGCCAGGGGTCCTACAATGAGCAGTTCTTC
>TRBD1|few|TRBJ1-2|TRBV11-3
CASSLEQGVNYGYTF
TGTGCCAGCAGCTTAGAACAGGGGGTTAACTATGGCTACACCTTC
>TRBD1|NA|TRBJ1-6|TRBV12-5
CASGSGTGVSPLHF
TGTGCTAGTGGGAGCGGGACAGGGGTTTCACCCCTCCACTTT
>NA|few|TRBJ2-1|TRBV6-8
CASSPRGWREGFF
TGTGCCAGCAGTCCTCGTGGGTGGCGTGAGGGATTCTTC
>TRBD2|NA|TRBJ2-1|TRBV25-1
CASTGGASFNEQFF
TGTGCCAGCACCGGGGGGGCCAGCTTTAATGAGCAGTTCTTC
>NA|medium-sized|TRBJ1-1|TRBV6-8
CASRAGEAFMNTEAFF
TGTGCCAGCAGGGCTGGAGAGGCCTTTATGAACACTGAAGCTTTCTTT
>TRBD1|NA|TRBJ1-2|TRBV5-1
CASSFLGRQGDGYTF
TGCGCCAGCAGCTTCCTTGGAAGGCAGGGGGATGGCTACACCTTC
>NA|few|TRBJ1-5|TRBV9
CATGLDSNQPQHF
TGTGCCACGGGGCTCGATAGCAATCAGCCCCAGCATTTT
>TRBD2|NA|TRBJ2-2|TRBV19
CASSKKASGELTGELFF
TGTGCCAGTAGTAAGAAGGCTAGCGGGGAACTCACCGGGGAGCTGTTTTTT
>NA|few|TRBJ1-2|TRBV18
CASSPPARVMFGYTF
TGTGCCAGCTCACCACCGGCCAGGGTAATGTTTGGCTACACCTTC
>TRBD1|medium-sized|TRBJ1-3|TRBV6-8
CASSYGGTDSGNTIYF
TGTGCCAGCAGTTACGGAGGGACAGACTCTGGAAACACCATATATTTT
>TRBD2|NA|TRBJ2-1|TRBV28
CASSLSSGRRDEQFF
TGTGCCAGCAGTTTGAGTAGCGGGAGAAGGGATGAGCAGTTCTTC
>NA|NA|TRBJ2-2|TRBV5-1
CASSLEATGENTGELFF
TGCGCCAGCAGCTTGGAGGCGACAGGAGAGAACACCGGGGAGCTGTTTTTT
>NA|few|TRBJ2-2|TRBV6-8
CASSLAPLSNTGELFF
TGTGCCAGCAGTTTAGCCCCACTATCGAACACCGGGGAGCTGTTTTTT
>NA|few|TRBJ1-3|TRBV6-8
CASLSRGSGNTIYF
TGTGCCAGCTTGTCCAGGGGCTCTGGAAACACCATATATTTT
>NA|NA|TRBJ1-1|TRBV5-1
CASSLWHKKMNTEAFF
TGCGCCAGCAGTCTTTGGCACAAGAAAATGAACACTGAAGCTTTCTTT
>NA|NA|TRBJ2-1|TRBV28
CASTSAYDEQFF
TGTGCCAGCACCAGCGCGTATGATGAGCAGTTCTTC
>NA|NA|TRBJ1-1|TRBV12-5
CASGTLNTEAFF
TGTGCCAGCGGAACGTTGAACACTGAAGCTTTCTTT
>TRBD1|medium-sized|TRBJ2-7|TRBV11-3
CASSPRQGPQYEQYF
TGTGCCAGCAGCCCGCGACAGGGCCCTCAATACGAGCAGTACTTC
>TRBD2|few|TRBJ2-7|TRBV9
CASRWREGLSPNYEQYF
TGTGCCAGCCGCTGGCGGGAGGGCCTAAGTCCCAACTACGAGCAGTACTTC
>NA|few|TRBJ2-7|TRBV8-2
CASPSDGEIYEQYF
TGTGCCAGCCCCTCAGATGGGGAAATTTACGAGCAGTACTTC
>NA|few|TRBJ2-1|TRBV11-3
CASSLVSANNEQFF
TGTGCCAGCAGCTTAGTCTCAGCGAACAATGAGCAGTTCTTC
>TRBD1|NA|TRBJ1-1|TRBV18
CASSPRDRILNTEAFF
TGTGCCAGCTCACCCCGGGACAGAATACTCAACACTGAAGCTTTCTTT
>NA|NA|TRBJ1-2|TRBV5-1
CASSLGGGSSDYGYTF
TGCGCCAGCAGCTTGGGTGGGGGGTCGAGTGACTATGGCTACACCTTC
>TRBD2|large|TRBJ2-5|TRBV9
CASSPHRPGLAGSETQYF
TGTGCCAGCAGCCCCCACCGTCCGGGACTAGCGGGATCCGAGACCCAGTACTTC
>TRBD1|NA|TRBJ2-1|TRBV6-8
CASSSWTGPSYNEQFF
TGTGCCAGCAGTTCTTGGACAGGGCCCTCCTACAATGAGCAGTTCTTC
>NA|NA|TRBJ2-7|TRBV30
CAWSSDGSYEQYF
TGTGCCTGGAGTTCAGACGGCTCCTACGAGCAGTACTTC
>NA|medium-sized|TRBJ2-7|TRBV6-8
CASSSFGSAGSAYEQYF
TGTGCCAGCAGCTCTTTTGGCTCGGCGGGTTCCGCCTACGAGCAGTACTTC
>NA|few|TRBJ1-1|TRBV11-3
CASSQARGHTEAFF
TGTGCCAGCAGCCAAGCCAGGGGACACACTGAAGCTTTCTTT
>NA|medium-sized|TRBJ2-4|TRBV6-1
CASSEGLAKNIQYF
TGTGCCAGCAGTGAAGGTCTAGCCAAAAACATTCAGTACTTC
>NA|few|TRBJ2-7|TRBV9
CASSEMGVSSYEQYF
TGTGCCAGCAGTGAAATGGGAGTAAGCTCCTACGAGCAGTACTTC
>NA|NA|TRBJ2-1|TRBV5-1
CASSLGGTTYNEQFF
TGCGCCAGCAGCTTGGGAGGGACAACTTACAATGAGCAGTTCTTC
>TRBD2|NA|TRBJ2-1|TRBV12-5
CASGSGTSGGGDEQFF
TGTGCTAGTGGTTCCGGGACTAGCGGGGGAGGGGATGAGCAGTTCTTC
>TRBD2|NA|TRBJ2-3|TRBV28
CASSPGGSAAQYF
TGTGCCAGCAGCCCCGGGGGGAGCGCCGCGCAGTATTTT
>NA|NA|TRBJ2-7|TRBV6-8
CASSYPTNEQYF
TGTGCCAGCAGTTACCCGACTAACGAGCAGTACTTC
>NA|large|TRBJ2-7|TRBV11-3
CASSLGGVGYEQYF
TGTGCCAGCAGCTTGGGGGGCGTTGGATACGAGCAGTACTTC
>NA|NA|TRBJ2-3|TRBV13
CASSPGLSGADTQYF
TGTGCCAGCAGCCCGGGACTCTCGGGGGCAGATACGCAGTATTTT
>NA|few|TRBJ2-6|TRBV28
CASSLSGANVLTF
TGTGCCAGCAGTTTATCTGGGGCCAACGTCCTGACTTTC
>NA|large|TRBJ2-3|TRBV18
CASSPPEDTGTQYF
TGTGCCAGCTCACCACCCGAGGACACGGGTACGCAGTATTTT